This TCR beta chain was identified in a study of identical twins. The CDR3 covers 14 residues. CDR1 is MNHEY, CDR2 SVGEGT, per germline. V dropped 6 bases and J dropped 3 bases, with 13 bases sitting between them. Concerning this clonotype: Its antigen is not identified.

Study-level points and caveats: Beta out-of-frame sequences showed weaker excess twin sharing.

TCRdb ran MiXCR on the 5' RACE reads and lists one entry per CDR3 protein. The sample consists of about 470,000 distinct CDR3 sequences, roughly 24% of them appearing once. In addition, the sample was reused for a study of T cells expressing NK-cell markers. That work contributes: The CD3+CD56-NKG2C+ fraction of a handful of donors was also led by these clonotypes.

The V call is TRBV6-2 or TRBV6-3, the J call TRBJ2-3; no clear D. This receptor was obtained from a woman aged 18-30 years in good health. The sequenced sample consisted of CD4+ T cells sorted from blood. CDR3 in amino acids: CASSSPGRTDTQYF. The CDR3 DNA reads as TGTGCCAGCAGCTCACCGGGTCGGACAGATACGCAGTATTTT.